This T cell receptor (beta chain) is from a study of blood T cell repertoires in COVID-19. Whole-study context: Sample material is recorded as cDNA or gDNA derived from T cells, B-cell-depleted T cells, or PBMCs.

The CDR3 contains 19 residues. Germline CDR1 SEHNR, CDR2 FQNEAQ (reference sequence). The J segment lost 0 bases and the V segment lost 5 bases, leaving 10 bases of the junction unmatched. The table came from immunoSEQ multiplex PCR; TCRdb's copy has only in-frame clones and leaves some out. The sample has roughly 500,000 clones, 85% to 90% seen once. This clone was detected only a few times. Clinical histories supplied by participants themselves formed the basis of cohort assignment. This rearrangement joins TRBV7-9 to TRBJ2-3; TRBD2 matches at 14 bases. This sequence was found in a middle-aged woman who had recovered from COVID-19. The sequenced material came from PBMCs or T cells enriched from blood (not recorded which). CDR3 amino acids: CASSPGLAGVPSSTDTQYF. Here the CDR3 DNA reads TGTGCCAGCAGCCCGGGACTAGCGGGAGTACCAAGTAGCACAGATACGCAGTATTTT.